This TCR beta chain emerged from a study of T-cell reconstitution after alpha-beta-depleted transplantation in children. Broader study findings: The main origin of T-cell counts and diversity one year after transplant was newly produced T cells. It was surviving recipient T cells and thymic progenitors that gave some patients high TCRbeta diversity at day 60. Reportedly, alpha-beta T cells present about two months post-transplant originated from several hundred expanded clones of graft origin.

Molecular barcoding with unique molecular identifiers was used for the TCRbeta library. TCRdb redid the calling of the PCR reads with MiXCR, one entry per CDR3 protein. The repertoire holds 150,000 to 250,000 distinct CDR3 sequences, with just under 6.5% as singletons. Germline lookup yields CDR1 DFQATT and CDR2 SNEGSKA (reference sequence). The trim removed 5 bases at V and 2 bases at J, leaving 13 bases unmatched. The CDR3 covers 17 residues. Turning to this clonotype: Antigen unknown.

This sequence joins TRBV20-1 and TRBJ1-5, with 9 bases fitting TRBD1. The material was PBMCs, obtained before TCRalphabeta/CD19-depleted stem cell transplant. This TCR was recovered from a girl under three years old with combined immunodeficiency, due to receive a stem cell transplant. CDR3 in amino acids: CSAVGDRDLVGNQPQHF. In DNA, the CDR3 is TGCAGTGCTGTGGGGGACAGGGACTTGGTAGGCAATCAGCCCCAGCATTTT.